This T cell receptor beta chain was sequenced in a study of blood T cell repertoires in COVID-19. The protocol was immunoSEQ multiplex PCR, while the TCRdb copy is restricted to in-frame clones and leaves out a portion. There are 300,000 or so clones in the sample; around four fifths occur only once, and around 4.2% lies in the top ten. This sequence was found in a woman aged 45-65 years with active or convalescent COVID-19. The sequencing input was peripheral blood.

The CDR3 DNA is TGTGCCAGCACCTTGATAGGGGCTTCTAGCACTGAAGCTTTCTTT. It encodes CASTLIGASSTEAFF. The V and J genes are TRBV28 and TRBJ1-1; tentative D call: TRBD1 (5 bases). CDR1 is MDHEN, CDR2 SYDVKM, per germline. V dropped 7 bases and J dropped 4 bases, with 19 bases sitting between them. The CDR3 is made up of 15 amino acids.